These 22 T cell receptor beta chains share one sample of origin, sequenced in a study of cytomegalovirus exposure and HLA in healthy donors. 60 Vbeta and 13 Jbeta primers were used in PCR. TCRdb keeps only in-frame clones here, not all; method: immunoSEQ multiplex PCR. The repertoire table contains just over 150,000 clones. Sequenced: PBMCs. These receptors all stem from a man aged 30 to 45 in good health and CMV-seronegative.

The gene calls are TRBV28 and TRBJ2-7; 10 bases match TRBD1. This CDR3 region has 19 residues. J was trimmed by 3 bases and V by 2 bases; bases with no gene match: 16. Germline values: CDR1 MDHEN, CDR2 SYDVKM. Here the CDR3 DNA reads TGTGCCAGCAGTTTAGGAACACTTACCGGGACAGGGGTTAGCTACGAGCAGTACTTC. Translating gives CASSLGTLTGTGVSYEQYF. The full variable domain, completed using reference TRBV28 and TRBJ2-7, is DVKVTQSSRYLVKRTGEKVFLECVQDMDHENMFWYRQDPGLGLRLIYFSYDVKMKEKGDIPEGYSVSREKKERFSLILESASTNQTSMYLCASSLGTLTGTGVSYEQYFGPGTRLTVT.

The CDR3 DNA is TGTGCCACCAGCAGAGATACAAATCTCTACGAGCAGTACTTC. Its translation is CATSRDTNLYEQYF. The rearrangement links TRBV15 to TRBJ2-7; no clear D gene. This CDR3 comprises 14 residues. The V end was cut by 0 bases, the J end by 3 bases, with 9 bases between. The germline CDR1 and CDR2 sequences are LNHNV and YYDKDF (reference sequence).

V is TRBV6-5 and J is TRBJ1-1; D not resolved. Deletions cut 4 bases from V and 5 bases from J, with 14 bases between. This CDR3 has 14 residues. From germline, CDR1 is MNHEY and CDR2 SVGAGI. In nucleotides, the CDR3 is TGTGCCAGCAGTTTCCGACTGACCCGGACTGAAGCTTTCTTT. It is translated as CASSFRLTRTEAFF.

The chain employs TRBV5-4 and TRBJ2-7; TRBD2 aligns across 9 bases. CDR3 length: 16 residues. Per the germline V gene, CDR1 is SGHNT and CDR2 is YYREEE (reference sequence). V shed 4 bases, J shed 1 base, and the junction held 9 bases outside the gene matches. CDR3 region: CASSRGGAGGSYEQYF. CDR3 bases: TGTGCCAGCAGCCGCGGTGGGGCGGGGGGGTCCTACGAGCAGTACTTC.

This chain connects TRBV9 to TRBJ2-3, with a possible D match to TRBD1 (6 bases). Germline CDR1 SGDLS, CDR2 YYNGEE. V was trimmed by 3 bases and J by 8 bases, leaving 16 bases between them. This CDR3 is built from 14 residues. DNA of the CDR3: TGTGCCAGCAGCGAGGGGGAAGGGCTCGGTACGCAGTATTTT. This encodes CASSEGEGLGTQYF.

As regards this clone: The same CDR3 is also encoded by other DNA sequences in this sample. CDR3 coding DNA: TGTGCCAGCAGTTTGGCGGGTGGGTCCTACGAGCAGTACTTC. Its translation: CASSLAGGSYEQYF. This chain links TRBV28 with TRBJ2-7, with D possibly matching TRBD2 (5 bases). V was cut by 3 bases and J by 1 base, with 10 bases left in between. Looked up from germline, CDR1 is MDHEN and CDR2 is SYDVKM. The CDR3 sequence is 14 residues long.

CDR3 nucleotides: TGTGCCAGCAGTTCGACAGGTTCCACTGAAGCTTTCTTT. Translated: CASSSTGSTEAFF. This chain links TRBV2 with TRBJ1-1; perhaps TRBD1 as D (6 bases). V shed 5 bases and J shed 4 bases, with 11 bases lying between them. This CDR3 spans 13 amino acids. The germline V gene has CDR1 SNHLY and CDR2 FYNNEI.

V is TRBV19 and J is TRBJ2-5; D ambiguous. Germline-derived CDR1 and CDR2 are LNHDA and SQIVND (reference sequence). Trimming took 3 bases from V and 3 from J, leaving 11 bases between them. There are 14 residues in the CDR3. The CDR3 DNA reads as TGTGCCAGTAGTATCGGCGGCAGTGAAGAGACCCAGTACTTC. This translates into CASSIGGSEETQYF.

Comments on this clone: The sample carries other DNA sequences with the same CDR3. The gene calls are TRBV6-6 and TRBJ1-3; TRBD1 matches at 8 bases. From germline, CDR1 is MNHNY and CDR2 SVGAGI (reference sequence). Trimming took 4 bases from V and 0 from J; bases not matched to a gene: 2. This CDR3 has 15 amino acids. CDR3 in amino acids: CASSLTGGSGNTIYF. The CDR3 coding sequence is TGTGCCAGCAGTTTAACAGGGGGCTCTGGAAACACCATATATTTT.

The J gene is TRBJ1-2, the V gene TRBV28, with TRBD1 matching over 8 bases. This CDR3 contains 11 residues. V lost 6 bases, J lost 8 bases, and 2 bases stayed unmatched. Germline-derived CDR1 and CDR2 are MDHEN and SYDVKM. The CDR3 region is CASRGQGGYTF. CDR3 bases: TGTGCCAGCAGAGGACAGGGAGGCTACACCTTC.

The CDR3 protein is CASGTGGAADTQYF. DNA for the CDR3: TGTGCCTCCGGGACAGGGGGCGCGGCAGATACGCAGTATTTT. J is TRBJ2-3 and V is TRBV30; 12 nucleotides line up with TRBD1. The V gene's germline CDR1 is GTSNPN and CDR2 SVGIG (reference sequence). This CDR3 region has 14 residues. J gave up 4 bases and V 7 bases, and 6 bases lay outside the gene matches.

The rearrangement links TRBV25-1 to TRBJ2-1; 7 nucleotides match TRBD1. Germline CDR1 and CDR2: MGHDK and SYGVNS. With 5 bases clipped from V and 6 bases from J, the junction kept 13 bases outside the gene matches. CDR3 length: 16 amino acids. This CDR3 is CASSSNDRESSNEQFF. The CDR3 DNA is TGTGCCAGCAGTTCAAATGACAGGGAAAGCAGCAATGAGCAGTTCTTC.

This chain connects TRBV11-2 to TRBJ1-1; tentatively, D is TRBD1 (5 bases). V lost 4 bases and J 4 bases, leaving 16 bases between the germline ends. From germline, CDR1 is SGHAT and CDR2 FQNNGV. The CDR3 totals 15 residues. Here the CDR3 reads CASSYPNLGGTEAFF. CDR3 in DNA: TGTGCCAGCAGCTATCCAAATCTGGGGGGCACTGAAGCTTTCTTT. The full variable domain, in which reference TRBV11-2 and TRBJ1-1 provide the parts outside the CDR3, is EAGVAQSPRYKIIEKRQSVAFWCNPISGHATLYWYQQILGQGPKLLIQFQNNGVVDDSQLPKDRFSAERLKGVDSTLKIQPAKLEDSAVYLCASSYPNLGGTEAFFGQGTRLTVV.

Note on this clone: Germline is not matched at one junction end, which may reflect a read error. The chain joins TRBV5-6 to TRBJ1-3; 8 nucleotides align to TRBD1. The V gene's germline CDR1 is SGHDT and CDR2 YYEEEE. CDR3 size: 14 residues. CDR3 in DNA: TGTGCCAGCAGCGAGAGGACAGGGTCAAACGCCATATATTTT. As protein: CASSERTGSNAIYF.

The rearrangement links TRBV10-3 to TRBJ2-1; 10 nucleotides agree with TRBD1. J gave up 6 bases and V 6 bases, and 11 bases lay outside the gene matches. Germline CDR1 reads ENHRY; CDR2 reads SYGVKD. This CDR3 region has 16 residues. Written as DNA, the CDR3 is TGTGCCATCAGCCCACAGAGACAGGGGGCTGGCAATGAGCAGTTCTTC. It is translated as CAISPQRQGAGNEQFF.

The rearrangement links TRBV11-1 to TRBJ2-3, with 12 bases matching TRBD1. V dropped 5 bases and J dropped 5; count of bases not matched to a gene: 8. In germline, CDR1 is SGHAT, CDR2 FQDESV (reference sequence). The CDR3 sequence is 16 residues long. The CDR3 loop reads CASSPTGTGGQDTQYF. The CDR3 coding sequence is TGTGCCAGCAGCCCCACGGGGACAGGGGGCCAAGATACGCAGTATTTT.

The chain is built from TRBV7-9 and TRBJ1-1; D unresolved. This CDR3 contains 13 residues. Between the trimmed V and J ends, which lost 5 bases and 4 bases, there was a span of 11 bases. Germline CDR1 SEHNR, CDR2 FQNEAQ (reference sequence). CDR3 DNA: TGTGCCAGCAGCCCTCAGGACTTCACTGAAGCTTTCTTT. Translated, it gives CASSPQDFTEAFF.

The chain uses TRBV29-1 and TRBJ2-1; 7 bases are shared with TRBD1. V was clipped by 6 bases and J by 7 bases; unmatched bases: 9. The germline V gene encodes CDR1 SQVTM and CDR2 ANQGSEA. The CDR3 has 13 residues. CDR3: CSVDTGQRNEQFF. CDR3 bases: TGCAGCGTGGACACGGGACAGAGAAATGAGCAGTTCTTC.

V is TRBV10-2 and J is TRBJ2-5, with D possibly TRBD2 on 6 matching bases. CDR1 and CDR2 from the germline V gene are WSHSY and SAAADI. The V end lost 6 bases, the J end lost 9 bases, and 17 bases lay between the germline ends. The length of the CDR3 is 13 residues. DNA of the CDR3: TGCGCCAGCAGCGAGGCGGGACTTATGGCCCAGTACTTC. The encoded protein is CASSEAGLMAQYF.

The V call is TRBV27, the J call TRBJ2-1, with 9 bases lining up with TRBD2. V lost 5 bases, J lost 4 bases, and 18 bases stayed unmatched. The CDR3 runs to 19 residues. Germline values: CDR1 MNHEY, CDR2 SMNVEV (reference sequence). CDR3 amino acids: CASSVSAGGPEAGYNEQFF. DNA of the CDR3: TGTGCCAGCAGTGTCTCGGCGGGAGGGCCTGAGGCGGGATACAATGAGCAGTTCTTC.

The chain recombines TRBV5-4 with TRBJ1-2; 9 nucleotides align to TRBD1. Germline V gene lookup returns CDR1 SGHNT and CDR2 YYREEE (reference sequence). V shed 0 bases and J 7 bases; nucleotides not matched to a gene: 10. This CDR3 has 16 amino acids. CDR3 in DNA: TGTGCCAGCAGCTTGGAGTCCATACAGGGGGCAAGTGGCTACACCTTC. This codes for CASSLESIQGASGYTF.

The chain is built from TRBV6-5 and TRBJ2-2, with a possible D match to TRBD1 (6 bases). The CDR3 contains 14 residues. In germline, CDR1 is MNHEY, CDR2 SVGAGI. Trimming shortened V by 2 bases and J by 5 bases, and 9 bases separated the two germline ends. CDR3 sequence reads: CASSYQGQTGELFF. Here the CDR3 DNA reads TGTGCCAGCAGTTACCAGGGGCAGACCGGGGAGCTGTTTTTT.